The 23 T cell receptor beta chains below come from one sample, sequenced in a study of T cells in Graves' hyperthyroidism and ophthalmopathy. Amplification of TCR beta CDR3 regions was performed using RNA transcripts as template. The TCR CDR3 first-round RT-PCR relied on the HTBI primer set. Using its own MiXCR run on the multiplex PCR reads, TCRdb lists one record per CDR3 protein. The data hold about 520,000 distinct CDR3 sequences, with around 22% observed a single time. Sequencing was performed on blood. Source of these receptors: a woman under 40 with Graves' ophthalmopathy.

This clonotype was detected many times. The chain combines TRBV11-2 with TRBJ1-1; D is unclear. The V end was cut by 5 bases, the J end by 1 base, with 17 bases between. Germline-derived CDR1 and CDR2 are SGHAT and FQNNGV. The CDR3 length is 16 residues. For the CDR3, the DNA is TGTGCCAGCAGCAAGGTCATAGGCGGCGGGAACACTGAAGCTTTCTTT. Translated, it gives CASSKVIGGGNTEAFF. Filled out from reference TRBV11-2 and TRBJ1-1, the complete variable domain reads EAGVAQSPRYKIIEKRQSVAFWCNPISGHATLYWYQQILGQGPKLLIQFQNNGVVDDSQLPKDRFSAERLKGVDSTLKIQPAKLEDSAVYLCASSKVIGGGNTEAFFGQGTRLTVV.

The chain employs TRBV12-3 or TRBV12-4 and TRBJ1-5; 10 bases line up with TRBD1. The J segment lost 3 bases and the V segment lost 6 bases, leaving 8 bases of the junction unmatched. This CDR3 has 16 residues. The DNA for the CDR3 is TGTGCCAGCAGGGACCGGGACAGGGGACTCAATCAGCCCCAGCATTTT. Its protein product is CASRDRDRGLNQPQHF.

This clonotype was detected many times. CDR3 nucleotides: TGTGCCAGCAGCGCGCGGGGCAGGAACACTGAAGCTTTCTTT. Its protein product is CASSARGRNTEAFF. The genes are TRBV9 and TRBJ1-1, with D possibly TRBD1 on 5 matching bases. The V and J ends lost 3 bases and 1 base respectively, with 10 bases between them. The CDR3 runs 14 residues. Germline CDR1 reads SGDLS; CDR2 reads YYNGEE.

A word on this clonotype: Sequence at one end of the junction differs from germline and may be a read error. The rearrangement joins TRBV15 to TRBJ2-7; D may be TRBD2 (5 bases). The length of the CDR3 is 18 residues. CDR1 is LNHNV, CDR2 YYDKDF, per germline (reference sequence). CDR3 DNA: TGTGCCACCAGCGGAGATCCCTTAAAAGCGGTAAATACCTACGAGCAGTACTTC. Translation gives CATSGDPLKAVNTYEQYF. Full variable domain (rest looked up from reference TRBV15 and TRBJ2-7): DAMVIQNPRYQVTQFGKPVTLSCSQTLNHNVMYWYQQKSSQAPKLLFHYYDKDFNNEADTPDNFQSRRPNTSFCFLDIRSPGLGDTAMYLCATSGDPLKAVNTYEQYFGPGTRLTVT.

This clonotype was picked up many times. This chain links TRBV24-1 with TRBJ2-4; 8 nucleotides match TRBD1. Germline values: CDR1 KGHDR, CDR2 SFDVKD. CDR3 length: 15 amino acids. Trimming cost V 4 bases and J 4 bases; bases outside gene matches: 5. CDR3 in amino acids: CATSEGGQEKNIQYF. CDR3 in DNA: TGTGCCACCAGTGAAGGGGGACAGGAAAAAAACATTCAGTACTTC.

The table lists this clonotype with a few counts. The genes are TRBV6-1 and TRBJ1-6; TRBD1 aligns across 7 bases. Looked up from germline, CDR1 is MNHNS and CDR2 is SASEGT. CDR3 length equals 15 residues. V lost 5 bases to trimming and J lost 9 bases; unmatched junction nucleotides: 10. The CDR3 loop reads CASSNRMDRLSPLHF. Here the CDR3 DNA reads TGTGCCAGCAGTAATCGTATGGACAGGCTTTCACCCCTCCACTTT.

In the case of this clonotype: A read error may explain this, as a much larger clone is one base away. The chain has TRBV5-1 and TRBJ1-3, with D perhaps matching TRBD1 (6 bases). Germline V gives CDR1 SGHRS, CDR2 YFSETQ. CDR3 size: 13 residues. The CDR3 DNA sequence: TGCGTCAGCAGCACGGACAGCGGAAACACCATATATTTT. It is translated as CVSSTDSGNTIYF.

This clonotype was recorded at least ten times. The rearrangement uses TRBV27 and TRBJ1-1; 11 bases agree with TRBD1. This CDR3 has 15 residues. From germline, CDR1 is MNHEY and CDR2 SMNVEV (reference sequence). The trim removed 5 bases at V and 4 bases at J, leaving 6 bases unmatched. CDR3 sequence reads: CASSLGQGAATEAFF. CDR3 DNA: TGTGCCAGCAGTCTCGGACAGGGGGCAGCCACTGAAGCTTTCTTT.

This clonotype was observed at least ten times. The genes are TRBV12-3 or TRBV12-4 and TRBJ2-2; unclear D gene. The germline V and J ends were trimmed by 6 bases and 6 bases, with 11 bases remaining between them. The CDR3 runs 13 residues. CDR3: CASRPIQAGELFF. The CDR3 bases are TGTGCCAGCAGACCGATCCAGGCCGGGGAGCTGTTTTTT.

Points on this clonotype: In this CDR3 the conserved last residue, phenylalanine or tryptophan, is missing, so a read error is likely. This sequence joins TRBV12-3 or TRBV12-4 and TRBJ2-6, with 9 bases identical to TRBD2. Trimming took 6 bases from V and 0 from J; bases not matched to a gene: 6. This CDR3 comprises 17 residues. This chain's CDR3 is CASSFISGGSGANVLTV. The CDR3 DNA reads as TGTGCCAGCAGCTTCATTAGCGGGGGCTCTGGGGCCAACGTCCTGACTGTC.

The chain has TRBV6-1 and TRBJ1-5; 8 bases align to TRBD1. Looked up from germline, CDR1 is MNHNS and CDR2 is SASEGT. After removal of 6 bases from V and 7 bases from J, the junction contained 8 bases not matched to a gene. The CDR3 consists of 14 residues. CDR3 region: CASSQGAGDQPQHF. CDR3 nucleotides: TGTGCCAGCAGCCAGGGGGCAGGGGACCAGCCCCAGCATTTT.

This clonotype was observed many times. V is TRBV12-3 or TRBV12-4 and J is TRBJ2-5; D is possibly TRBD1 or TRBD2 (6 bases each). The CDR3 spans 14 residues. The V gene lost 6 bases and the J gene lost 2 bases, with 13 bases spanning the gap. The CDR3 DNA reads as TGTGCCAGCAGGGGGACTGGACAGCAAGAGACCCAGTACTTC. This translates into CASRGTGQQETQYF.

This clonotype was detected ten times or more. This chain uses TRBV29-1 with TRBJ1-2, with D unclear. The V end lost 3 bases, the J end lost 0 bases, and 8 bases lay between the germline ends. CDR1 is SQVTM, CDR2 ANQGSEA, per germline. The CDR3 is 13 residues long. Written as DNA, the CDR3 is TGCAGCGTTGAGACGCAAGCTAACTATGGCTACACCTTC. Its translation is CSVETQANYGYTF.

With regard to this clonotype: This may be a read error: a much more frequent sequence differs by one nucleotide. The rearrangement joins TRBV7-2 to TRBJ1-1; possible D gene TRBD1, 6 bases. The germline gives CDR1 SGHTA, CDR2 FQGNSA. CDR3 size: 13 residues. The CDR3 nucleotides read TGTGCCACTACCCACGACAGGCAGACTCAAGCTTGCTTT. This codes for CATTHDRQTQACF.

This clonotype was counted between two and nine times. The rearrangement uses TRBV6-5 and TRBJ1-1, with D possibly being TRBD1 (6 bases). CDR3 length: 13 residues. Germline V gene sequence: CDR1 MNHEY, CDR2 SVGAGI. V was shortened by 4 bases and J by 8 bases, with 14 bases between the two germline ends. The CDR3, as DNA: TGTGCCAGCAGTTGGGGGGGCGCGTACGAAGCTTTCTTT. Protein sequence: CASSWGGAYEAFF.

The chain has TRBV29-1 and TRBJ2-5, with D unclear. Per the germline V gene, CDR1 is SQVTM and CDR2 is ANQGSEA. There are 11 residues in the CDR3. Trimming cost V 4 bases and J 4 bases, with 7 bases left between them. Here the CDR3 reads CSVALRETQYF. The CDR3, as DNA: TGCAGCGTTGCCCTTAGAGAGACCCAGTACTTC.

This clonotype was counted between two and nine times. One base away lies a much larger clone, so this may be a sequencing read error. The chain has TRBV2 and TRBJ1-2; perhaps TRBD1 as D (5 bases). The CDR3 contains 16 residues. Per germline, CDR1 SNHLY and CDR2 FYNNEI. The CDR3 reads CACSRLRDRPNYGYTF. CDR3 sequence (DNA): TGTGCCTGCAGTCGACTCCGGGACCGTCCTAACTATGGCTACACCTTC.

This clonotype was counted at least ten times. The gene calls are TRBV5-1 and TRBJ2-5, with 7 bases matching TRBD1. Germline V lookup: CDR1 SGHRS, CDR2 YFSETQ. The CDR3 covers 16 residues. With V trimmed by 0 bases and J by 2 bases, 7 bases remained unmatched. The CDR3 coding sequence is TGCGCCAGCAGCTTGGTGACAGGGAGCATACAAGAGACCCAGTACTTC. Translation: CASSLVTGSIQETQYF.

In this sample, this clonotype turned up a few times. The DNA for the CDR3 is TGTGCCAGCAGCTTGACAGGAGGCTCTGGGGCCAACGTCCTGACTTTC. It is translated as CASSLTGGSGANVLTF. This rearrangement joins TRBV11-2 to TRBJ2-6; D perhaps matches TRBD1 (6 bases). This CDR3 spans 16 amino acids. Trimming pared 3 bases from V and 0 bases from J, leaving 9 bases between. In germline, CDR1 is SGHAT, CDR2 FQNNGV.

The chain joins TRBV29-1 to TRBJ1-1; possible D gene TRBD1, 5 bases. Trimming removed 1 base from V and 7 bases from J, with 10 bases in between. The germline V gene encodes CDR1 SQVTM and CDR2 ANQGSEA. The CDR3 is 12 amino acids. This CDR3 is CSVEVGGSEAFF. The CDR3, as DNA: TGCAGCGTTGAAGTTGGGGGGAGTGAAGCTTTCTTT.

This clonotype was observed at least ten times. The V and J genes are TRBV4-1 and TRBJ2-7; the match to TRBD2 covers 7 bases. Germline lookup yields CDR1 MGHRA and CDR2 YSYEKL. This CDR3 is 14 amino acids long. V trimming: 6 bases; J trimming: 0 bases; junction bases outside the gene matches: 5. CDR3 in amino acids: CASSSWTSSYEQYF. DNA of the CDR3: TGCGCCAGCAGTTCCTGGACTAGCTCCTACGAGCAGTACTTC.

This chain uses TRBV28 with TRBJ2-7, with D possibly TRBD1 on 5 matching bases. CDR1 and CDR2 from the germline V gene are MDHEN and SYDVKM. Trimming took off 4 bases at V and 2 bases at J, with 24 bases between the two ends. The CDR3 is made up of 18 amino acids. CDR3 sequence: CASSSLSVGAKKAYEQYF. In nucleotides, the CDR3 is TGTGCCAGCAGTTCCCTCAGTGTAGGGGCGAAGAAAGCCTACGAGCAGTACTTC.

Concerning this clonotype: Possible read error: a much larger clone is one base away. This sequence joins TRBV2 and TRBJ1-3; TRBD1 is a possible D gene (5 bases). The germline CDR1 and CDR2 sequences are SNHLY and FYNNEI. The CDR3 spans 13 residues. Trimming took off 7 bases at V and 2 bases at J, with 9 bases between the two ends. DNA of the CDR3: TGTGCCAGCATGGGGGAGACTGGAAACACCATATATTTT. This codes for CASMGETGNTIYF.